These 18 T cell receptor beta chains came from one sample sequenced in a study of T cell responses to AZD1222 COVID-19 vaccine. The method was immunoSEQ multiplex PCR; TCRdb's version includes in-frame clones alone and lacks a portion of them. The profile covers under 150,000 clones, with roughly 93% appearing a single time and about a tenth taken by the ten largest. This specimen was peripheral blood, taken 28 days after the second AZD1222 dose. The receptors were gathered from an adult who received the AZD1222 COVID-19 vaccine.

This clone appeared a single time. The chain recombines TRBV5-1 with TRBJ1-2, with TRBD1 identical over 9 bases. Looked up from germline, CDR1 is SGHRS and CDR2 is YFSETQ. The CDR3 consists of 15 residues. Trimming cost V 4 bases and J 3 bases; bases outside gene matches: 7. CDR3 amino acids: CASSVTGGSDYGYTF. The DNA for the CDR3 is TGCGCCAGCAGCGTGACAGGGGGGTCTGACTATGGCTACACCTTC.

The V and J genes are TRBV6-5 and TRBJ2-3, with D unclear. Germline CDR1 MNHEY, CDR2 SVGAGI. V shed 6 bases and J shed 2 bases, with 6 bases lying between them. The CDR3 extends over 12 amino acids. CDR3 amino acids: CASSLDTDTQYF. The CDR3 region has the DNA TGTGCCAGCAGCCTAGACACAGATACGCAGTATTTT.

The CDR3 is CASSIGTVAYGYTF. DNA of the CDR3: TGTGCCAGCAGTATCGGGACAGTAGCCTATGGCTACACCTTC. The chain is built from TRBV28 and TRBJ1-2, with 7 bases fitting TRBD1. The germline CDR1 and CDR2 sequences are MDHEN and SYDVKM. Unmatched junction bases numbered 7, after V lost 5 bases and J lost 4 bases. This CDR3 has 14 residues.

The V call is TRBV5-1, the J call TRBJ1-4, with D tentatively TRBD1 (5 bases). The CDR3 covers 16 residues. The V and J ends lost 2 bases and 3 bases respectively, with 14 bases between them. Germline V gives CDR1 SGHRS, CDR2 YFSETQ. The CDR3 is CASSFGGTLANEKLFF. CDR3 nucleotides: TGCGCCAGCAGCTTTGGCGGGACTTTAGCTAATGAAAAACTGTTTTTT.

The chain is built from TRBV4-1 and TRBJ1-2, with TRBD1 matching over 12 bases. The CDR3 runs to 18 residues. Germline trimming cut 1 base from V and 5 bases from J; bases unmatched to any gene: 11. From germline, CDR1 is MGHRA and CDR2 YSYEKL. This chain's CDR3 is CASSQARDRGRQVYGYTF. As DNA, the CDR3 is TGCGCCAGCAGCCAAGCCCGGGACAGGGGGCGGCAAGTTTATGGCTACACCTTC.

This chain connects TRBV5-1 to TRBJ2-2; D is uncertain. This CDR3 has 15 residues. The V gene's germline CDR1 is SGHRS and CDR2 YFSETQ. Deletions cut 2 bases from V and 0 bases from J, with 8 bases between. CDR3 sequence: CASSLGPTNTGELFF. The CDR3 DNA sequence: TGCGCCAGCAGCTTAGGACCGACGAACACCGGGGAGCTGTTTTTT.

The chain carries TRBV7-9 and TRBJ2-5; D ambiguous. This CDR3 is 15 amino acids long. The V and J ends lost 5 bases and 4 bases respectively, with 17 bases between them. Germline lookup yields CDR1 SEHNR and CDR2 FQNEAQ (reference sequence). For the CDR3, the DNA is TGTGCCAGCAGCCCCTTAATGCGTTTACGAGAGACCCAGTACTTC. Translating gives CASSPLMRLRETQYF.

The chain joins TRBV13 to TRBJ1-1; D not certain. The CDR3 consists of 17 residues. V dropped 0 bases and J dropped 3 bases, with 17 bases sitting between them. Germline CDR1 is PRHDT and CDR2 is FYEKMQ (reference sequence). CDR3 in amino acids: CASSLGWEEAGYTEAFF. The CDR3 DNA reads TGTGCCAGCAGCTTAGGCTGGGAGGAGGCCGGGTACACTGAAGCTTTCTTT.

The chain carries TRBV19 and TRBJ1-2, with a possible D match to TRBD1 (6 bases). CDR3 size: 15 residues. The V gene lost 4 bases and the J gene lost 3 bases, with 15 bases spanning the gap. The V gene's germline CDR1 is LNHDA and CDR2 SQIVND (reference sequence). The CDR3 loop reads CASSKGDRPYYGYTF. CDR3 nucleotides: TGTGCCAGTAGTAAAGGAGACAGGCCTTACTATGGCTACACCTTC.

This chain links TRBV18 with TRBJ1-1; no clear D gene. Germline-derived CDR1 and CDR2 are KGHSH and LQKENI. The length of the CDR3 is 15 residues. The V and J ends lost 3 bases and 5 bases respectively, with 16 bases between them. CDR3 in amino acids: CASSPIAAVGTEAFF. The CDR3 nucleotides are TGTGCCAGCTCACCGATCGCAGCGGTGGGGACTGAAGCTTTCTTT.

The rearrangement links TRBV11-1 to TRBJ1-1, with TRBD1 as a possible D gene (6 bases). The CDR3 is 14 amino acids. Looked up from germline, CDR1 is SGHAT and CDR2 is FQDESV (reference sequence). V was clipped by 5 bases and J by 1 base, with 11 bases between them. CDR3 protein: CASSPTTGNTEAFF. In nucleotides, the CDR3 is TGTGCCAGCAGCCCAACGACAGGGAACACTGAAGCTTTCTTT.

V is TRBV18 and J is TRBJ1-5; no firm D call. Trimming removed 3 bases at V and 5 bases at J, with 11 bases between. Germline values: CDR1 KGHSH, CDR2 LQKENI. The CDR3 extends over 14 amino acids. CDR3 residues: CASSPALGDQPQHF. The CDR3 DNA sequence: TGTGCCAGCTCACCTGCTCTGGGCGATCAGCCCCAGCATTTT.

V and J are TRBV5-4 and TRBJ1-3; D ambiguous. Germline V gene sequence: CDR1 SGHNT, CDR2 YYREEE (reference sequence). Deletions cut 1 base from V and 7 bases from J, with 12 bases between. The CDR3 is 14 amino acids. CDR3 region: CASSLNVGENTIYF. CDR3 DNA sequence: TGTGCCAGCAGCTTGAATGTTGGGGAGAACACCATATATTTT.

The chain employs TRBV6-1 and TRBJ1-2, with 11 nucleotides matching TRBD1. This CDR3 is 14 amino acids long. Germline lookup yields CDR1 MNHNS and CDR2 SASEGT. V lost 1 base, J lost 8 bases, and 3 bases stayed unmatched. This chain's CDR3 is CASSEGDRGYGYTF. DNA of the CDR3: TGTGCCAGCAGTGAAGGGGACAGGGGGTACGGCTACACCTTC.

This CDR3 reads CSVDWGQNTEAFF. The CDR3 DNA follows: TGCAGCGTTGACTGGGGACAGAACACTGAAGCTTTCTTT. The chain combines TRBV29-1 with TRBJ1-1; D is perhaps TRBD1 (6 bases). Trimming left V 3 bases short and J 1 base short, with 9 bases between. Germline V gives CDR1 SQVTM, CDR2 ANQGSEA. The CDR3 spans 13 residues.

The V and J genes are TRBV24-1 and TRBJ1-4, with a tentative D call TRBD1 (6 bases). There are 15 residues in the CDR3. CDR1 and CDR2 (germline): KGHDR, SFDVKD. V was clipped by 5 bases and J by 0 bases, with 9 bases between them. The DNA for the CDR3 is TGTGCCACCAGTGTGGGGGCTGCAACTAATGAAAAACTGTTTTTT. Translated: CATSVGAATNEKLFF.

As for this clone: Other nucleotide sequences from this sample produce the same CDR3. CDR3 protein: CASSIDGNMNTEAFF. CDR3 bases: TGTGCCAGTAGTATTGACGGTAACATGAACACTGAAGCTTTCTTT. The chain joins TRBV19 to TRBJ1-1; the D is unclear. The V gene lost 3 bases and the J gene lost 0 bases, with 11 bases spanning the gap. Looked up from germline, CDR1 is LNHDA and CDR2 is SQIVND (reference sequence). The CDR3 contains 15 residues.

CDR3 loop: CASSPGRWPGELFF. CDR3 sequence (DNA): TGTGCCAGCAGCCCGGGACGGTGGCCCGGGGAGCTGTTTTTT. The J gene is TRBJ2-2, the V gene TRBV3-1 (or the pseudogene TRBV3-2); TRBD1 or TRBD2 may be the D gene (5 bases each). From germline, CDR1 is LGHDT and CDR2 YNNKEL (reference sequence). V lost 4 bases and J 6 bases, leaving 12 bases between the germline ends. The CDR3 runs 14 residues.